The following is a T cell receptor (beta chain) sequence with its context. As yet, its antigen is unknown. Germline V gives CDR1 WSHSY, CDR2 SAAADI. With V trimmed by 8 bases and J by 0 bases, 14 bases remained unmatched. This CDR3 contains 17 residues. Primers for the PCR totalled 60 Vbeta and 13 Jbeta. Sequencing used immunoSEQ multiplex PCR; TCRdb keeps in-frame clones, though not all of them. Reported are fewer than 85,000 clones; the ten largest clones contain approximately 14%. The source of the sample is a study of cytomegalovirus exposure and HLA in healthy donors. The study's findings and limits: 87-base-pair reads could not separate some V segments, including TRBV6-2 and TRBV6-3. Reports indicate that TCR beta sequences accurately predicted the HLA-A and HLA-B alleles of most subjects. Analysis performed later found around 15,000 TCR beta sequences associated with HLA alleles at 0.05 false discovery rate. Common viral pathogens seemed, in a later analysis, to connect with several of the most significant clusters.

This clonotype was obtained from a man aged 50 to 60 in good health and CMV-seropositive. The sequenced sample consisted of PBMCs. V gene TRBV10-2 combines with J gene TRBJ1-1; 8 bases fit TRBD1. The CDR3: CASCIDRGLRLNTEAFF. For the CDR3, the DNA is TGCGCCAGCTGTATAGACAGGGGCTTACGCTTGAACACTGAAGCTTTCTTT.